This T cell receptor beta chain is from a study of blood T cell repertoires in COVID-19. Background on the study: Spain, Italy and the United States supplied samples that represented acute and convalescent COVID-19. T cells, B-cell-depleted T cells, or PBMCs supplied cDNA or gDNA.

The table came from immunoSEQ multiplex PCR; TCRdb's copy has only in-frame clones and leaves some out. This table has 200,000 to 250,000 clones, around nine tenths appearing once. The CDR3 contains 14 residues. From germline, CDR1 is SGHRS and CDR2 YFSETQ. V was cut by 1 base and J by 7 bases, with 15 bases left in between. The participants were between roughly 18 and 100 years old and came from under 25 US areas. This TCR was sampled from a woman aged 50 to 65 with acute COVID-19. J is TRBJ2-7 and V is TRBV5-1; tentatively, D is TRBD2 (6 bases). The sample comprised PBMCs or T cells enriched from blood (not recorded which). The DNA of the CDR3 is TGCGCCAGCAGCTTGTATCGGGAGTCAAGAGAGCAGTACTTC. It is translated as CASSLYRESREQYF.